This T cell receptor (beta chain) comes out of a study of T cells after yellow fever vaccination. Study overall: Preparation used SMART-Seq v4 Ultra Low Input for the low-cell-number fractions. The study, taken as a whole, reports: The presence of abundant clonotypes contaminating from the bulk population was possible in FACS-sorted repertoires.

They built TCR cDNA with 5'RACE template switching, a step that put in a universal primer site and UMIs. Using its own MiXCR run on the 5' RACE reads, TCRdb lists one record per CDR3 protein. This sample has 140,000 to 150,000 distinct CDR3 sequences, with about 6.9% found just once. CDR1 is SGHRS and CDR2 is YFSETQ in the germline V gene. The CDR3 totals 12 residues. The V and J ends lost 4 bases and 5 bases respectively, with 9 bases between them. In its sample, this clonotype was seen many times. No antigen is known for it. V usage is TRBV5-1 and J usage is TRBJ2-5; no clear D. The receptor's source is a man aged 25-45 years who received the YFV17D yellow fever vaccine. The sequenced sample was CD4+ T cells sorted from PBMCs, obtained 10 days after the yellow fever booster vaccination. This CDR3 reads CASSPVTETQYF. CDR3 in DNA: TGCGCCAGCAGCCCTGTAACGGAGACCCAGTACTTC.